This T cell receptor (beta chain) was documented in a study of cytomegalovirus exposure and HLA in healthy donors (dated by TCRdb to 2015 to 2018). Concerning the study at large: An earlier analysis of 587 of the donors reported 276 Gb of sequence data and 90 million to 120 million unique TCR beta sequences obtained from approximately 180 million T cells. An early release that covered several hundred HLA-typed donors contained about 300 gigabases of sequencing data and about 84 million unique TCR sequences. Of the approximately 400 genotyped donors, roughly 80% were placed in the genetic ancestry cluster associated with self-reported Caucasian donors. The study was designed to test whether signatures of past pathogen exposure could be identified by cataloging public T cell receptors. Using immunosequencing, the study profiled T cell repertoires from fewer than 850 subjects and related those repertoires to cytomegalovirus serostatus. In addition to the first cohort of approximately 650 subjects, a separate validation cohort of 120 different subjects was used. High-throughput TCR immunosequencing, statistical association of individual TCRs with disease status, and machine learning were combined to predict cytomegalovirus infection status. A later analysis re-analyzed previously published TCR beta repertoires from about 600 donors and added high-resolution HLA genotyping to study TCR occurrence patterns. Rather than using new phenotypic data, the later analysis identified candidate immune exposures from TCR beta sequences and from how often those sequences occurred across donors. In an earlier analysis of 500 to 650 of the donors, high-throughput TCR beta sequencing was used to judge whether each TCR beta V gene segment behaved as functional or pseudogenic. Alongside the repertoire data, information on donor age, sex, ethnicity and CMV serostatus was compiled. In a later genetic analysis, genome-wide SNP genotypes for about 65% of the roughly 670 donors were used, and that subset was treated as a discovery cohort. All discovery cohort repertoires had been generated using a single sequencing platform. Class I and class II HLA loci were covered by the typing at four-digit resolution. Typing coverage varied by locus: roughly 629-630 donors for A, B, C, DRB1 and DQB1; 522 for DQA1; more than 600 for DPA1; fewer than 480 for DPB1. Roughly 5 DR-DQ haplotypes were treated as single units for association and clustering because of strong linkage in the cohort. Among about 370 genotyped donors of the cohort, an average of approximately 240,000 unique TCR beta nucleotide sequences was sequenced per donor, of which approximately 18% were non-productive. The research as a whole found: Sequencing depth was assumed to be roughly uniform across donors in the presence/absence analyses, though that assumption may not hold. The cohort was sequenced for TCR beta chains only, and without alpha or paired-chain data the features that could be detected were limited. A later analysis found that most CMV-associated TCR beta chains appeared HLA-restricted, with HLA associations seemingly driven largely by CMV exposure. The study listed 150 to 200 TCR beta chains as associated with cytomegalovirus. Most TCR sequences were seen in very few donors, while some public TCRs were found in many individuals. HLA typing was unavailable for some donors at each locus, so association tests used only the typed subset. Linkage disequilibrium might explain the correlated functional status among segregating V segments, but an unknown experimental factor could not be excluded. A few of the identified cytomegalovirus-associated TCR beta chains were confirmed in vitro to be specific for cytomegalovirus antigens. In a later analysis, HLA-associated TCR beta chains showed more clonal expansion and lower generation probabilities than non-associated chains that were equally common. In a later genetic analysis, fewer N-insertions in productive TCRs were reported among donors in an Asian-associated ancestry cluster than the roughly 640-donor mean. Some IMGT-functional V segments, including TRBV6-2 and TRBV6-3, could not be told apart with the 87-base-pair reads, so those segments were excluded. An association between a missense DCLRE1C variant and V-gene and J-gene trimming of TCR beta chains was found in a later genetic analysis and replicated in an independent cohort. The sequencing pipeline was judged likely to have produced a cluster of highly shared sequence variants as a technical artifact. The classifier was reported to diagnose cytomegalovirus status with high specificity and sensitivity in both the original and validation cohorts. Several of the top co-occurrence clusters appeared to be linked to parvovirus B19, influenza, CMV and Epstein-Barr virus, according to a later analysis. A later analysis found that TCR association rates varied across HLA loci, with DRB1 alleles showing the most associated TCRs and HLA-C alleles the fewest. About 17 rarely observed V segments, including chromosome 9 orphons, were excluded from the earlier analysis of a few hundred of the donors because counts were too low. In an earlier analysis of approximately 590 of the donors, most TCR beta V segments appeared in productive rearrangements about 90% or about 30% of the time, broadly matching IMGT annotations. A further reported finding was that TCR beta sequences accurately predicted the HLA-A and HLA-B alleles for most subjects in the first cohort. It was suggested by the authors that the approach could potentially be generalized to other disease states and immunological phenotypes. When HLA alleles, especially DR and DQ, strongly co-occurred, TCR associations were difficult to assign to individual alleles. Immune exposure information for the cohort was limited to CMV serostatus. A later analysis associated 17,000 or so TCR beta sequences with specific HLA alleles at a false discovery rate of 0.05.

The cohort comprised around 700 healthy bone marrow donors. At the time of sampling, all cohort members were nominally healthy, though unrecorded immune exposures were likely present. The donor tested CMV seropositive, placing the donor among the 289 seropositive members of the cohort. Every donor gave a peripheral blood sample, and the peripheral blood mononuclear cells from that sample were used for TCR beta sequencing. Genomic DNA was extracted from the blood cell samples with the Qiagen DNeasy Blood Extraction Kit. Points on this clone: What antigen it recognizes has not been identified. No clone much larger than this one lies a single base away; base qualities are absent.

The protocol used for the library was the immunoSEQ multiplex PCR assay. For the multiplex PCR, a mixture combining 60 forward primers for TCR Vbeta segments and 13 reverse primers for TCR Jbeta segments was used. The CDR3 region of rearranged TCR beta genes was amplified from genomic DNA with a multiplex PCR assay. Amplified TCR beta libraries were sequenced as 87-base-pair reads on the Illumina HiSeq System. The authors processed their data as follows. In a later analysis, 80 million or so unique TCR beta chains were counted across the 650 to 750 repertoires, and some 10 million of these chains were shared by at least two donors. Raw reads were error-corrected and collapsed into unique sequences with a nearest-neighbor algorithm that merged closely related sequences to remove PCR and sequencing errors. To assign V, D and J gene segments, CDR3 sequences were aligned to IMGT reference sequences. For a sequence to be retained, a match of at least six nucleotides was required to both a V gene segment and a J gene segment. A rearrangement was called productive if the CDR3 had no stop codons and remained in frame with V and J, and every other rearrangement was called non-productive. CDR3 was defined according to IMGT convention as the region running from the second conserved V-encoded cysteine to the conserved J-encoded phenylalanine. The earlier analysis of about 570 of the donors excluded any sequence lacking an unambiguous match to a single V gene segment. An earlier analysis of several hundred of the donors classified V segments as functional when productive rearrangements were above 56.7% and as segregating when the standard deviation between donors was above 5%. A statistical classification framework was built for diagnosing cytomegalovirus status from the catalog of TCR beta chain sequences. V and J gene assignment, in a later analysis, came from comparing TCR nucleotide sequences with IMGT/GENE-DB human TR gene sequences. A later analysis assigned CDR3 sequences and most-parsimonious VDJ recombination scenarios with the TCRdist pipeline. In a later analysis, each TCR beta chain was defined by its CDR3 amino acid sequence together with its V-gene family, and reads without a unique V-gene family were excluded. To address suspected cross-contamination and a sequencing artifact, a later analysis removed 592 highly shared, low-generation-probability nucleotide sequences. In a later analysis, a clonal expansion index was calculated for each public chain from normalized within-repertoire ranks of inferred template counts. Generation probabilities in a later analysis came from a VDJ recombination model fitted to out-of-frame rearrangements, and those results were checked against IGoR. A later analysis scored TCR-TCR, TCR-HLA and TCR-CMV co-occurrence with hypergeometric tests, applying a repertoire-size bias correction to TCR pairs. In a later analysis, false discovery rates were estimated by permuting HLA or CMV assignments 20 times. In a later analysis, co-occurring TCRs were grouped using DBSCAN, and TCRdist sequence similarity was added for clustering within HLA-allele-positive subsets. Co-occurrence clustering excluded repertoires with fewer than 30,000 or more than 120,000 public chains, plus five with anomalous nucleotide sharing. The source is immuneACCESS, and TCRdb retained only in-frame sequences with V and J called. Part of the clones is not carried over; for the studies checked, unresolved V genes explain less than half of this, and the remainder is unexplained. That table furnishes V, J and clone size, whereas the DNA furnished D and trimming. The sample records 150,000 to 200,000 clones, roughly 85% of which are singletons. Roughly 2.2% of the sample is in the top ten clones.

From cysteine to phenylalanine, the CDR3 is 13 amino acids long. The retained sequence is limited to the CDR3, 39 bases, with the frame set at the first base. V is pared back by 0 bases and J by 11 bases, with 13 bases lying between the germline termini. The germline V gene sets CDR1 to MGHRA and CDR2 to YSYEKL. Input material: PBMCs. The receptor was isolated from a man aged 18-30 years in good health and CMV-seropositive. This chain joins TRBV4-1 to TRBJ1-1; possibly the D gene is TRBD1, per 5 matching bases. This receptor carries the CDR3 CASSQDSGGAAFF. The nucleotides read TGCGCCAGCAGCCAAGATTCAGGTGGGGCGGCTTTCTTT.